This T cell receptor (beta chain) appears in the sequencing data of a study of cytomegalovirus exposure and HLA in healthy donors. The table came from immunoSEQ multiplex PCR; TCRdb's copy has only in-frame clones and leaves some out. The repertoire consists of over 110,000 clones, with 84% occurring once and the leading ten covering approximately 1.5%. Study-level points and caveats: Most sequenced TCRs were rare (though some public TCRs occurred in many donors). The study listed around 150 cytomegalovirus-associated TCR beta chains.

In the case of this clone: The antigen remains undetermined.

Germline values: CDR1 WNHNN, CDR2 SYGVQD (reference sequence). CDR3 length equals 13 residues. Sequenced input: PBMCs. The clonotype was recovered from a woman younger than 45 in good health and CMV-seronegative. This chain connects TRBV10-1 to TRBJ2-7; 7 bases are a match to TRBD1. In DNA form, the CDR3 reads TGCGCACCAGGGGGTAGGAGCTCCTACGAGCAGTACTTC. It yields the protein CAPGGRSSYEQYF.